The 9 T cell receptor beta chains below come from one sample, sequenced in a study of blood T cell repertoires in COVID-19. Method: immunoSEQ multiplex PCR; TCRdb's copy keeps in-frame clones and lacks some. Seen here are some 340,000 clones, 80% to 90% observed once, and the top ten hold approximately 5%. The material sequenced was PBMCs or T cells enriched from blood (not recorded which). The receptors originated from a woman aged 30 to 39 who had recovered from COVID-19.

The rearrangement links TRBV3-1 (or the pseudogene TRBV3-2) to TRBJ1-5, with a weak D call TRBD1 (6 bases). The CDR3 contains 17 residues. V shed 2 bases and J shed 0 bases, with 14 bases lying between them. CDR1 is LGHDT, CDR2 YNNKEL, per germline (reference sequence). The CDR3 bases are TGTGCCAGCAGCCAACTACCGCGGACAGCTAGCAATCAGCCCCAGCATTTT. It translates to CASSQLPRTASNQPQHF.

The chain is built from TRBV18 and TRBJ1-2, with TRBD1 as a possible D gene (6 bases). CDR1 KGHSH and CDR2 LQKENI come from the germline V gene. Deletions cut 1 base from V and 2 bases from J, with 11 bases between. The CDR3 has 15 residues. The CDR3, as DNA: TGTGCCAGCTCACCACGGACAGTGTACAACTATGGCTACACCTTC. This gives the protein CASSPRTVYNYGYTF.

In its sample, this clone was seen a few times. The chain links TRBV5-5 to TRBJ2-7; D gene unclear. The length of the CDR3 is 13 residues. Trimming took off 0 bases at V and 3 bases at J, with 7 bases between the two ends. The germline V gene has CDR1 SGHKS and CDR2 YYEKEE (reference sequence). The CDR3 DNA is TGTGCCAGCAGCTTGGAACAGTTCTACGAGCAGTACTTC. Translating gives CASSLEQFYEQYF. Full variable domain (remainder filled in from reference TRBV5-5 and TRBJ2-7): DAGVTQSPTHLIKTRGQQVTLRCSPISGHKSVSWYQQVLGQGPQFIFQYYEKEERGRGNFPDRFSARQFPNYSSELNVNALLLGDSALYLCASSLEQFYEQYFGPGTRLTVT.

This clone has only one observation. J is TRBJ1-2 and V is TRBV28; perhaps TRBD1 as D (6 bases). Germline V gene data show CDR1 as MDHEN and CDR2 as SYDVKM. The ends were cut back, 1 base at V and 0 bases at J, with 18 bases in the middle. This CDR3 is built from 18 residues. CDR3 sequence (DNA): TGTGCCAGCAGTTTATTCAGGGGCAGGTGGTCCGCTAACTATGGCTACACCTTC. It yields the protein CASSLFRGRWSANYGYTF.

J is TRBJ2-5 and V is TRBV30; D is possibly TRBD2 (6 bases). This CDR3 contains 15 residues. V lost 3 bases and J lost 2, with 16 bases in between. Germline-derived CDR1 and CDR2 are GTSNPN and SVGIG (reference sequence). CDR3 coding DNA: TGTGCCTGGAGGTCGGGGCGGGGATTACAAGAGACCCAGTACTTC. It is translated as CAWRSGRGLQETQYF.

The chain recombines TRBV7-9 with TRBJ1-1; TRBD1 matches at 9 bases. CDR1 is SEHNR, CDR2 FQNEAQ, per germline (reference sequence). The CDR3 loop spans 17 amino acids. V gave up 4 bases and J gave up 3 bases; unmatched junction bases: 12. As DNA, the CDR3 is TGTGCCAGCAGCTCATTCGGACAGGGGCGGGGGGACACTGAAGCTTTCTTT. Its translation: CASSSFGQGRGDTEAFF.

The V gene is TRBV11-1, the J gene TRBJ2-5, with D tentatively TRBD1 (6 bases). V was shortened by 0 bases and J by 6 bases, with 11 bases between the two germline ends. This CDR3 contains 14 residues. The V gene's germline CDR1 is SGHAT and CDR2 FQDESV (reference sequence). The CDR3 sequence: CASSLAGTLKTQYF. Here the CDR3 DNA reads TGTGCCAGCAGCTTAGCCGGGACATTAAAGACCCAGTACTTC.

This rearrangement joins TRBV25-1 to TRBJ1-4, with D uncertain. The CDR3 is made up of 17 amino acids. The germline V gene has CDR1 MGHDK and CDR2 SYGVNS. V was shortened by 0 bases and J by 4 bases, with 15 bases between the two germline ends. The CDR3 loop reads CASSEYFTTDFNEKLFF. CDR3 DNA sequence: TGTGCCAGCAGTGAATATTTTACGACGGACTTTAATGAAAAACTGTTTTTT.

This chain connects TRBV10-3 to TRBJ2-5, with D maybe TRBD1 (6 bases). This CDR3 has 14 residues. The V end was cut by 3 bases, the J end by 5 bases, with 13 bases between. Germline CDR1 reads ENHRY; CDR2 reads SYGVKD. This CDR3 is CAISERTAIETQYF. The CDR3 DNA follows: TGTGCCATCAGTGAACGGACAGCCATTGAGACCCAGTACTTC.